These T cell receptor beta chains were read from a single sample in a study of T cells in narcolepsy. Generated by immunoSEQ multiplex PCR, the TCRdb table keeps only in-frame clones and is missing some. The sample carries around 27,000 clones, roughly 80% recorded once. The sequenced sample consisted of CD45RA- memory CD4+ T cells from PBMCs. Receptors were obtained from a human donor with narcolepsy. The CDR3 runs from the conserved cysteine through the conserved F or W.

CASSPSSGANVLTF	TRBJ2-6	TRBV7-3
CASSSAVDYGEKLFF	TRBJ1-4	TRBV27
CASHPGGGETYEQYF	TRBJ2-7	TRBV5-1
CASSLRPGSPTHTGELFF	TRBJ2-2	TRBV5-6
CASSERGINEQFF	TRBJ2-1	TRBV6-1
CASSGPREQYF	TRBJ2-7	TRBV5-4
CAISAWTGIGSKEKLFF	TRBJ1-4	TRBV10-3
CASSYGGAGINEQFF	TRBJ2-1	TRBV5-1
CASRFRPGQLNTEAFF	TRBJ1-1	TRBV12-2
CASSLTGGEETQYF	TRBJ2-5	TRBV7-3
CSARQGAANEKLFF	TRBJ1-4	TRBV29-1
CASSPRRGTDTQYF	TRBJ2-3	TRBV5-1
CASSLVGPDTGELFF	TRBJ2-2	TRBV5-1
CATSKNTGGTEAFF	TRBJ1-1	TRBV15
CASRKSGQGFETQYF	TRBJ2-5	TRBV5-1
CASSLARGSYNEQFF	TRBJ2-1	TRBV7-2